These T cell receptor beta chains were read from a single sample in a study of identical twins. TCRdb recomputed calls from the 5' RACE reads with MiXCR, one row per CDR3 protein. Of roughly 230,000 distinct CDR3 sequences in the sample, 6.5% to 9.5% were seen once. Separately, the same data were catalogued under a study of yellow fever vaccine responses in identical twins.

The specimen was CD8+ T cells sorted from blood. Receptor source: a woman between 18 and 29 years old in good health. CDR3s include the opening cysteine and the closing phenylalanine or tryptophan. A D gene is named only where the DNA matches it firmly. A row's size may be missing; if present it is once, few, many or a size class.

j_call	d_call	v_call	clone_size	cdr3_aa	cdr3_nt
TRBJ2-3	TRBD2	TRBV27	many	CASSLTSGGLDTQYF	TGTGCCAGCAGTCTGACTAGCGGGGGGCTAGATACGCAGTATTTT
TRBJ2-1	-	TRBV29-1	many	CSVDFLGGPEQFF	TGCAGCGTTGACTTTCTAGGCGGGCCAGAGCAGTTCTTC
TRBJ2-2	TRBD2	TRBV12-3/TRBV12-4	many	CANLRLAGVHRELFF	TGTGCCAACCTACGACTAGCGGGAGTCCACCGGGAGCTGTTTTTT
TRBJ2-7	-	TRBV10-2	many	CASNRVPEQYF	TGCGCCAGCAACAGGGTTCCCGAGCAGTACTTC
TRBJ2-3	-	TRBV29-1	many	CSVQGGGTGDIDTQYF	TGCAGCGTACAAGGCGGGGGAACAGGGGATATAGATACGCAGTATTTT
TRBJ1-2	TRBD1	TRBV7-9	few	CASSETGGFGYTF	TGTGCCAGCAGCGAAACAGGGGGCTTTGGCTACACCTTC
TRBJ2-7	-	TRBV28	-	CASSFILYEQYF	TGTGCCAGCAGTTTCATTCTCTACGAGCAGTACTTC
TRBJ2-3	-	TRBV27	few	CASSLSTRQLRDTQYF	TGTGCCAGCAGTTTATCCACTAGACAGCTAAGGGATACGCAGTATTTT
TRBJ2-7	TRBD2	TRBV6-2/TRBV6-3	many	CASSYRPGTSDEQYF	TGTGCCAGCAGTTATCGACCAGGGACTAGCGACGAGCAGTACTTC
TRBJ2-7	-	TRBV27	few	CASSKGGNWYEQYF	TGTGCCAGCTCGAAGGGTGGAAATTGGTACGAGCAGTACTTC
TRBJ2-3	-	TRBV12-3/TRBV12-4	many	CASSLVVTDTQYF	TGTGCCAGCAGTTTAGTAGTCACAGATACGCAGTATTTT
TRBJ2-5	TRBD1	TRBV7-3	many	CASSPLGQTQETQYF	TGTGCCAGCAGCCCATTGGGACAGACCCAAGAGACCCAGTACTTC
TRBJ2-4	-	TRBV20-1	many	CSAREEDRSIKNIQYF	TGCAGTGCTAGAGAGGAGGACAGATCCATCAAAAACATTCAGTACTTC
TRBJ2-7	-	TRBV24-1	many	CATKPPEQYF	TGTGCCACCAAGCCCCCCGAGCAGTACTTC
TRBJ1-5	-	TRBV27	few	CASSTTPGSNQPQHF	TGTGCCAGCAGTACCACTCCAGGGAGCAATCAGCCCCAGCATTTT
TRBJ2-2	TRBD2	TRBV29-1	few	CSVDPSGNTGELFF	TGCAGCGTTGACCCTAGCGGCAACACCGGGGAGCTGTTTTTT